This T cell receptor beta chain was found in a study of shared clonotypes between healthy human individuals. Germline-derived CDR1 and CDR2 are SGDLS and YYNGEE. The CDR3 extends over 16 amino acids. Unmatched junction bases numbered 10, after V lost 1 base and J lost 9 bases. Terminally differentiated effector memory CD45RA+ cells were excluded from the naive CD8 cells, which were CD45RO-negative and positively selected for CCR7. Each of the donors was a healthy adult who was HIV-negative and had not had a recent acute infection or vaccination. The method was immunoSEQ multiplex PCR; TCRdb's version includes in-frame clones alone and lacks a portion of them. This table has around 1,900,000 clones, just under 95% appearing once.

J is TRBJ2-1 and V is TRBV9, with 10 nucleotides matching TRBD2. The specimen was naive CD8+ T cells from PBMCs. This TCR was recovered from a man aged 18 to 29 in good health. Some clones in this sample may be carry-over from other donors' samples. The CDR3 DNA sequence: TGTGCCAGCAGCGTAAGTCGAGCGGGAGGGCCTGGTGAGCAGTTCTTC. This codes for CASSVSRAGGPGEQFF.